This paragraph reports one T cell receptor (beta chain). Its antigen is undetermined. These data come from a study of OX40 agonist ivuxolimab in advanced cancers. In the study overall: Averaging about 60 years in age, with a range of roughly 23 to 80, the cohort was approximately 83% male.

Autoimmune disease history or systemic immunosuppression led to patients being barred. V was shortened by 0 bases and J by 0 bases, with 7 bases between the two germline ends. Per the germline V gene, CDR1 is SGDLS and CDR2 is YYNGEE. This CDR3 spans 15 amino acids. Study findings and constraints: Average numbers of expanded clones were greater in CD8+ T cells than in CD4+.

Sequencing was performed with immunoSEQ multiplex PCR; in TCRdb, only in-frame clones are kept and a portion is missing. Of about 86,000 clones in the sample, 70% to 90% were seen once. The clonotype originates from an adult with an advanced solid tumor such as melanoma, head and neck, liver or kidney cancer. The sample in question was CD4+ or CD8+ T cells sorted from blood, obtained in a trial of the OX40 agonist ivuxolimab. The gene calls are TRBV9 and TRBJ1-5; no firm D call. DNA of the CDR3: TGTGCCAGCAGCGTAGCGGGATTTAGCAATCAGCCCCAGCATTTT. It is translated as CASSVAGFSNQPQHF.